This T cell receptor gamma chain was profiled in a study of Vγ9Vδ2 T cells in congenital toxoplasmosis (dated by TCRdb to the early 2020s). With respect to the entire study: Congenital toxoplasmosis was diagnosed using IgG, IgM and IgA serology, Western blot and an in-house interferon-gamma release assay. At 2 months, TCR sequencing included about 5 infected and about 9 uninfected infants, while at 1 year the sequenced group was 3 infected and 4 uninfected infants. Gamma and delta chain CDR3 repertoires of sorted blood gammadelta T cells were compared between congenitally T. gondii-infected and uninfected infants. Repertoires were sequenced from infants at 2 months after birth and at 1 year of age. What the study reported, not specific to this receptor: Germline-encoded fetal-type TRDV2 CDR3 sequences seemed to be more prevalent in infected than in uninfected 2-month-old infants, with an in utero expansion footprint being suggested. Two months was the earliest age with enough suitable sample material for TCR repertoire analysis, so newborn repertoires were not sequenced. Repertoire differences between infected and uninfected infants were less clearly seen at 1 year of age than at 2 months. Compared with uninfected infants, infected infants at 2 months appeared to have fewer N additions in their TRGV9 and TRDV2 CDR3s, and this was especially true for TRDV2-TRDJ1 sequences. High prevalence of a public TRGV9 clonotype was observed in both infected and uninfected infants.

V is pruned by 0 bases and J by 3 bases, leaving 2 bases of the junction without a gene match. Taken from the germline V gene (reference sequence), the CDR1 and CDR2 loops are GITISATS and ISYDGTV. Including cysteine and phenylalanine, the CDR3 has 17 amino acids. Kept here is only the CDR3 DNA, which spans 51 bases and is read in frame from base 1. cDNA was generated in one tube by template-switch reverse transcription with TRGC- and TRDC-specific primers, using SuperScript II. The TRGC primer was designed so that it binds both the TRGC1 and the TRGC2 constant genes. The KAPA Real-Time Library Amplification Kit was used to amplify TRG and TRD, and AMPure XP beads were used for purification between steps. Index PCR with the Nextera XT Index Kit was used to attach the Illumina sequencing adapters. Sequencing of TRG and TRD amplicons was performed on an Illumina MiSeq with the V2 300 kit, and 150 bp paired-end reads were generated. On the study's bioinformatics: Read quality was checked with FastQC version 0.11.8 before further analysis. Reads were aligned to GenBank TRG or TRD reference genes, and CDR3 sequences were built with MiXCR version 3.0.3. Default MiXCR settings were used, apart from assembling TRDD gene segments from 3 instead of 5 consecutive nucleotides. N additions, CDR3 length, J segment length and clonotype sharing between samples were all calculated using VDJtools version 1.2.1. Out-of-frame CDR3 sequences and those containing stop codons were excluded from analysis. The overlap of infant repertoires with previously published Vgamma9Vdelta2 repertoires from fetal, cord blood and adult blood was compared. In TCRdb, clones were called once more from the public reads by CATT, and rows of identical DNA were later combined. TCRdb, not the authors, supplied the V and J calls. The sample table lists more than 300 gamma-chain clones, around 24% of them with a count of one. Of the sample, around 30% falls within the top ten clones.

The same treatment, consisting of spiramycin and/or pyrimethamine plus sulfadiazine plus folinic acid, was given to mothers of infected and uninfected infants alike. All infants, both infected and uninfected, were delivered at term after more than 37 weeks of gestation. Roughly 1 mL of blood was turned into PBMCs through Lymphoprep gradient centrifugation, and the PBMCs were then cryopreserved in liquid nitrogen and sent to Belgium. After thawing, PBMCs were labeled with Zombie NIR viability dye and stained with CD3, TCR gammadelta, Vgamma9 and Vdelta2 antibodies. A FACSAria III was used to sort CD3+ TCRgammadelta+ T cells, reaching a mean purity of about 98%. The RNeasy Micro Kit was used to isolate RNA from approximately 9,500 sorted gammadelta T cells per sample. Each infant was born to a mother who had been enrolled with a primary T. gondii infection during pregnancy. Infant peripheral blood was collected at an outpatient microbiology and virology center in Pavia, Italy.

The sample holds a few counts of this clone. Its antigen remains unidentified. Per-base qualities were not stored, and no clone one base away is much larger. This clonotype was sampled from a child younger than 10 born to a mother with Toxoplasma gondii infection during pregnancy, either congenitally infected or uninfected (not recorded which). Sequenced sample: gamma-delta T cells from blood. The chain uses TRGV9 and TRGJP. The DNA sequence is given as TGTGCCTTGTGGGAGGTGCAGCAAGAGTTGGGCAAAAAAATCAAGGTATTT. Its protein reads: CALWEVQQELGKKIKVF.